One sample yielded the 24 T cell receptor beta chains listed below, sequenced in a study of blood T cell repertoires in COVID-19. Data came from immunoSEQ multiplex PCR; TCRdb stores just in-frame clones and leaves some out. The repertoire holds roughly 79,000 clones, with 84% as singletons. Sample: peripheral blood. Source of these receptors: a man aged 45-65 years with acute or convalescent COVID-19.

CDR3 sequence: CASKMQGGNEQFF. The CDR3 DNA reads as TGTGCCAGCAAGATGCAGGGGGGCAATGAGCAGTTCTTC. This sequence joins TRBV6-5 and TRBJ2-1; D is possibly TRBD1 (7 bases). V was shortened by 7 bases and J by 6 bases, with 13 bases between the two germline ends. CDR3 length: 13 amino acids. Germline V gene lookup returns CDR1 MNHEY and CDR2 SVGAGI.

J is TRBJ1-2 and V is TRBV30; TRBD1 matches at 9 bases. The V and J ends lost 2 bases and 4 bases, in that order; junction bases with no gene match: 11. CDR1 is GTSNPN, CDR2 SVGIG, per germline (reference sequence). This CDR3 spans 16 amino acids. The CDR3 DNA follows: TGTGCCTGGAGTTCCGGACAGGGGAGTGCCGTCTATGGCTACACCTTC. Protein: CAWSSGQGSAVYGYTF.

V gene TRBV19 combines with J gene TRBJ1-5; no reliable D call. This CDR3 has 15 residues. Germline CDR1 is LNHDA and CDR2 is SQIVND (reference sequence). V lost 10 bases and J 4 bases, leaving 20 bases between the germline ends. CDR3 loop: CATDGGSMRNQPQHF. The CDR3 DNA reads as TGTGCCACGGACGGAGGGAGTATGAGAAATCAGCCCCAGCATTTT.

This chain connects TRBV28 to TRBJ1-5, with D perhaps TRBD1 (5 bases). The CDR3 is made up of 14 amino acids. Germline assignment: CDR1 MDHEN and CDR2 SYDVKM. With 6 bases removed from V and 1 base from J, the gap between germline ends came to 10 bases. CDR3 bases: TGTGCCAGCAGGCAGGACACAAGCAATCAGCCCCAGCATTTT. Translation: CASRQDTSNQPQHF.

V gene TRBV20-1 combines with J gene TRBJ1-2, with 10 bases lining up with TRBD1. This CDR3 spans 11 amino acids. CDR1 and CDR2 (germline): DFQATT, SNEGSKA (reference sequence). Here the CDR3 reads CGQGDDYGYTF. As DNA, the CDR3 is TGCGGACAGGGGGACGACTATGGCTACACCTTC.

This chain joins TRBV18 and TRBJ2-3; D is perhaps TRBD1 (5 bases). Germline V lookup: CDR1 KGHSH, CDR2 LQKENI. This CDR3 contains 16 residues. Trimming shortened V by 3 bases and J by 3 bases, and 16 bases separated the two germline ends. The CDR3 DNA reads as TGTGCCAGCTCACCCCCAGGGATGATGGGGACAGATACGCAGTATTTT. Protein sequence: CASSPPGMMGTDTQYF. Supplemented by reference TRBV18 and TRBJ2-3, the full variable domain reads NAGVMQNPRHLVRRRGQEARLRCSPMKGHSHVYWYRQLPEEGLKFMVYLQKENIIDESGMPKERFSAEFPKEGPSILRIQQVVRGDSAAYFCASSPPGMMGTDTQYFGPGTRLTVL.

The chain carries TRBV3-1 (or the pseudogene TRBV3-2) and TRBJ1-1, with D hard to call. The CDR3 runs to 14 residues. The V end was cut by 3 bases, the J end by 5 bases, with 13 bases between. Germline V gives CDR1 LGHDT, CDR2 YNNKEL (reference sequence). The CDR3 DNA reads as TGTGCCAGCAGCCATCCCCTCGGTGGTACTGAAGCTTTCTTT. Translation: CASSHPLGGTEAFF.

The V gene is TRBV10-2, the J gene TRBJ2-1; D may be TRBD1 (5 bases). Germline values: CDR1 WSHSY, CDR2 SAAADI. The CDR3 runs 12 residues. Trimming pared 2 bases from V and 9 bases from J, leaving 8 bases between. For the CDR3, the DNA is TGCGCCAGCAGTGAGATGGGGCTTGAGCAGTTCTTC. It translates to CASSEMGLEQFF.

The V gene is TRBV5-6, the J gene TRBJ1-1; no firm D call. Germline V gives CDR1 SGHDT, CDR2 YYEEEE. The CDR3 sequence is 11 residues long. The CDR3 sequence is CVVSRNTEAFF. The CDR3 DNA reads as TGTGTGGTGAGCCGGAACACTGAAGCTTTCTTT.

This chain connects TRBV19 to TRBJ2-7; D remains unclear. The V gene's germline CDR1 is LNHDA and CDR2 SQIVND (reference sequence). This CDR3 spans 15 amino acids. Trimming removed 1 base at V and 2 bases at J, with 12 bases between. The CDR3 loop is CASSIGAVKPYEQYF. CDR3 nucleotides: TGTGCCAGTAGTATAGGGGCAGTTAAACCCTACGAGCAGTACTTC.

The chain has TRBV19 and TRBJ1-2, with 8 bases fitting TRBD1. This CDR3 is 14 amino acids long. Germline CDR1 is LNHDA and CDR2 is SQIVND (reference sequence). V lost 1 base, J lost 6 bases, and 4 bases stayed unmatched. CDR3: CASSIGTGSDGYTF. CDR3 nucleotides: TGTGCCAGTAGTATAGGGACAGGGTCGGATGGCTACACCTTC.

The V gene is TRBV7-9, the J gene TRBJ1-2; no clear D gene. Germline values: CDR1 SEHNR, CDR2 FQNEAQ (reference sequence). V dropped 1 base and J dropped 5 bases, with 8 bases sitting between them. The CDR3 extends over 13 amino acids. The CDR3 DNA reads TGTGCCAGCAGCTTAGACAGTACTTATGGCTACACCTTC. Its protein product is CASSLDSTYGYTF.

For the CDR3, the DNA is TGTGCCAGCAGCCGCCCCGGGACTAGTCGGACAGATACGCAGTATTTT. It translates to CASSRPGTSRTDTQYF. This chain connects TRBV3-1 (or the pseudogene TRBV3-2) to TRBJ2-3; 8 nucleotides agree with TRBD2. This CDR3 spans 16 amino acids. The germline gives CDR1 LGHDT, CDR2 YNNKEL (reference sequence). J lost 3 bases, V lost 4 bases, and 9 bases had no gene match.

The chain carries TRBV28 and TRBJ1-2, with no clear D. This CDR3 region has 11 residues. CDR1 is MDHEN and CDR2 is SYDVKM in the germline V gene. V was cut by 6 bases and J by 6 bases, with 8 bases left in between. Written as DNA, the CDR3 is TGTGCCAGCAGCCTATCAAATGGCTACACCTTC. This encodes CASSLSNGYTF.

The chain carries TRBV9 and TRBJ2-1; 12 bases map to TRBD2. There are 18 residues in the CDR3. The V segment lost 0 bases and the J segment 0 bases; nucleotides outside the gene matches: 4. Germline V CDR1 and CDR2: SGDLS, YYNGEE. The CDR3 nucleotides are TGTGCCAGCAGCGTAGGACTAGCGGGGGCTAGCTCCTACAATGAGCAGTTCTTC. It translates to CASSVGLAGASSYNEQFF.

V gene TRBV5-3 combines with J gene TRBJ2-5, with a possible D match to TRBD1 (5 bases). TRBV5-3 has ORF status, its function being uncertain. Between the trimmed V and J ends, which lost 1 base and 4 bases, there was a span of 17 bases. The CDR3 loop spans 16 amino acids. CDR3 in amino acids: CARSLCRDRLRETQYF. The CDR3, as DNA: TGTGCCAGAAGCTTGTGTAGAGACAGATTGCGAGAGACCCAGTACTTC.

This clone was seen just once. J is TRBJ1-2 and V is TRBV11-2; maybe TRBD1 (6 bases). This CDR3 comprises 14 residues. Germline CDR1 SGHAT, CDR2 FQNNGV. V gave up 3 bases and J gave up 0 bases, with 8 bases separating them. CDR3 amino acids: CASSLDSSNYGYTF. CDR3 coding DNA: TGTGCCAGCAGCTTGGACAGTTCTAACTATGGCTACACCTTC.

V gene TRBV6-5 combines with J gene TRBJ2-7; D is unclear. Per the germline V gene, CDR1 is MNHEY and CDR2 is SVGAGI. The V gene lost 2 bases and the J gene lost 1 base, with 12 bases spanning the gap. The length of the CDR3 is 15 residues. For the CDR3, the DNA is TGTGCCAGCAGTTACATGGCAGCGAGTTCCTACGAGCAGTACTTC. This encodes CASSYMAASSYEQYF.

The V gene is TRBV2, the J gene TRBJ2-2, with TRBD2 matching 8 bases. Germline V lookup: CDR1 SNHLY, CDR2 FYNNEI. The ends lost 7 bases at V and 2 bases at J; junction bases unmatched: 6. This CDR3 spans 15 amino acids. The CDR3 region has the DNA TGTGCCAGCACCTTGCGGGGGGAAAACACCGGGGAGCTGTTTTTT. Amino acids: CASTLRGENTGELFF.

The V and J genes are TRBV10-3 and TRBJ2-1; TRBD2 aligns across 15 bases. Germline lookup yields CDR1 ENHRY and CDR2 SYGVKD. This CDR3 is 15 amino acids long. V lost 3 bases, J lost 7 bases, and 1 base stayed unmatched. The CDR3, as DNA: TGTGCCATCAGTGACGGGACTAGCGGGAGGAATGAGCAGTTCTTC. Its translation is CAISDGTSGRNEQFF.

The chain combines TRBV28 with TRBJ2-1, with D perhaps matching TRBD2 (5 bases). The V end lost 4 bases, the J end lost 5 bases, and 21 bases lay between the germline ends. The CDR3 length is 17 residues. Germline values: CDR1 MDHEN, CDR2 SYDVKM. The CDR3 here is CASSSSARWRSHNEQFF. The CDR3 nucleotides read TGTGCCAGCAGTTCGAGTGCCCGGTGGAGGAGCCACAATGAGCAGTTCTTC. The variable domain in full, with the rest retrieved from reference TRBV28 and TRBJ2-1, is DVKVTQSSRYLVKRTGEKVFLECVQDMDHENMFWYRQDPGLGLRLIYFSYDVKMKEKGDIPEGYSVSREKKERFSLILESASTNQTSMYLCASSSSARWRSHNEQFFGPGTRLTVL.

The rearrangement joins TRBV6-2 or TRBV6-3 to TRBJ1-6, with D unresolved. CDR3 length: 11 amino acids. CDR1 MNHEY and CDR2 SVGEGT come from the germline V gene. Trimming shortened V by 6 bases and J by 9 bases, and 6 bases separated the two germline ends. The CDR3: CASSRGSPLHF. CDR3 sequence (DNA): TGTGCCAGCAGCAGAGGTTCACCCCTCCACTTT.

The chain combines TRBV5-1 with TRBJ2-1; 7 nucleotides align to TRBD1. The J segment lost 1 base and the V segment lost 3 bases, leaving 4 bases of the junction unmatched. The CDR3 spans 15 residues. CDR1 is SGHRS, CDR2 YFSETQ, per germline. CDR3 in amino acids: CASSSLQGSYNEQFF. CDR3 bases: TGCGCCAGCAGCTCCCTACAGGGGTCCTACAATGAGCAGTTCTTC.

The genes are TRBV5-3 and TRBJ2-5; D is perhaps TRBD2 (6 bases). TRBV5-3 counts as an open reading frame of uncertain function. Trimming left V 4 bases short and J 5 bases short, with 18 bases between. There are 15 residues in the CDR3. CDR3: CARSRLRGMEETQYF. The DNA for the CDR3 is TGTGCCAGAAGCCGCCTACGCGGGATGGAGGAGACCCAGTACTTC.